This T cell receptor (beta chain) was sequenced for a study of T-cell reconstitution after alpha-beta-depleted transplantation in children. For TCRbeta, the library was prepared with unique molecular identifiers. TCRdb reprocessed the PCR reads with MiXCR, giving one entry per CDR3 protein. The table shows over 200,000 distinct CDR3 sequences, with 8.5% to 10% occurring only once. This clonotype has more than one count but fewer than ten. This CDR3 has 11 residues. Deletions cut 1 base from V and 10 bases from J, with 10 bases between. Germline V gives CDR1 DFQATT, CDR2 SNEGSKA (reference sequence). The genes are TRBV20-1 and TRBJ1-1, with a weak D call TRBD1 (5 bases). This clonotype was obtained from a human donor who donated a stem cell graft to a child with acute lymphoblastic leukemia. Here the sequenced sample was PBMCs from the stem cell graft donor, taken from the stem cell graft. In DNA, the CDR3 is TGCAGTGCTAGAGCGGCGGGGGTAGCTTTCTTT. It encodes CSARAAGVAFF.